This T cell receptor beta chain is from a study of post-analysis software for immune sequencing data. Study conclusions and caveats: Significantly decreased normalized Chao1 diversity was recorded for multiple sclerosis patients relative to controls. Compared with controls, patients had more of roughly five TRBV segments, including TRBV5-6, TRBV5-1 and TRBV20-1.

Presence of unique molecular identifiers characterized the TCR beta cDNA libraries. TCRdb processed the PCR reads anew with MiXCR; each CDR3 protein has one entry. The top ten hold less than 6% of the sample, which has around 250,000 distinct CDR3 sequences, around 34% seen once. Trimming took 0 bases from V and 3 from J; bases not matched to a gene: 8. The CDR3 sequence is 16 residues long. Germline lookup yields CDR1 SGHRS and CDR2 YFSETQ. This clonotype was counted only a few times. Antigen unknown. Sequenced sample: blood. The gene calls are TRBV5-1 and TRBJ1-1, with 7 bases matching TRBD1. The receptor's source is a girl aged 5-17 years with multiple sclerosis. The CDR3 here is CASSLGHRGYDTEAFF. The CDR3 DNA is TGCGCCAGCAGCTTGGGACACAGGGGATATGACACTGAAGCTTTCTTT.